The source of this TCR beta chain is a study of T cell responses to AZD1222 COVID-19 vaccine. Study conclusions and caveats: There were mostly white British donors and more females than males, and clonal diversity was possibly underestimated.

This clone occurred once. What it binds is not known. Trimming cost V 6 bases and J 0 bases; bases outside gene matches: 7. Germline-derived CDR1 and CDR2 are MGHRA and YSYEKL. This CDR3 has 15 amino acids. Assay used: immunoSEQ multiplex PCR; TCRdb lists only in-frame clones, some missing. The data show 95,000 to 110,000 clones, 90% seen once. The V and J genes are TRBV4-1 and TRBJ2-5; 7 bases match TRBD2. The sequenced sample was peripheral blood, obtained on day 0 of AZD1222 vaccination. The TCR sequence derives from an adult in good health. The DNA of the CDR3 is TGCGCCAGCAGTAGAACAGCGGGGAACCAAGAGACCCAGTACTTC. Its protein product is CASSRTAGNQETQYF.